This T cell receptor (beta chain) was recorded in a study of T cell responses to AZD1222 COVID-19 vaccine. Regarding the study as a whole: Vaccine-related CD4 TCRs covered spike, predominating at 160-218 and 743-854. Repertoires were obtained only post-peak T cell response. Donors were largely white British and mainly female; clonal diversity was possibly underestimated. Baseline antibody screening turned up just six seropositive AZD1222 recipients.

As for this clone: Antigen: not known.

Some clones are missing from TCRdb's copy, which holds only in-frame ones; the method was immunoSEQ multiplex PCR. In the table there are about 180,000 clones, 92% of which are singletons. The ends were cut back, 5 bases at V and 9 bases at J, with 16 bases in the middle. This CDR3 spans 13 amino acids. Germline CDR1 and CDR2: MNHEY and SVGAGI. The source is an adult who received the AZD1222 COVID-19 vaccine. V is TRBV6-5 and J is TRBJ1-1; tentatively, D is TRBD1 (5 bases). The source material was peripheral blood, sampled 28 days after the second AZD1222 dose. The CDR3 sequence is CASSLTTGLKAFF. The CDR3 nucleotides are TGTGCCAGCAGTCTGACCACAGGCCTCAAAGCTTTCTTT.